This TCR beta chain was recovered during a study of shared clonotypes between healthy human individuals. Clones were sequenced by immunoSEQ multiplex PCR, and TCRdb holds only the in-frame ones, with some missing. The top ten hold around 0.47% of the sample, which has some 1,600,000 clones, roughly 98% seen once. Points from the study as a whole: All-four-donor shared clonotypes had higher generation probabilities than non-shared clonotypes did. Clonotype sharing among donors was expected to depend on sequencing depth.

Donors had no recently reported acute infections or vaccinations and were HIV-negative. Trimming took 0 bases from V and 2 from J; bases not matched to a gene: 7. There are 18 residues in the CDR3. Germline CDR1 MDHEN, CDR2 SYDVKM. A remark on this clone: What it binds is unknown.

The chain combines TRBV28 with TRBJ2-3; 11 nucleotides line up with TRBD2. This TCR was sampled from a man aged 30 to 45 in good health. The specimen was naive CD4+ T cells sorted from blood. Subset reported: CD45RA+ positively selected. This CDR3 reads CASSLWALAGVDTDTQYF. The CDR3 nucleotides read TGTGCCAGCAGTTTATGGGCACTAGCGGGAGTGGACACAGATACGCAGTATTTT.